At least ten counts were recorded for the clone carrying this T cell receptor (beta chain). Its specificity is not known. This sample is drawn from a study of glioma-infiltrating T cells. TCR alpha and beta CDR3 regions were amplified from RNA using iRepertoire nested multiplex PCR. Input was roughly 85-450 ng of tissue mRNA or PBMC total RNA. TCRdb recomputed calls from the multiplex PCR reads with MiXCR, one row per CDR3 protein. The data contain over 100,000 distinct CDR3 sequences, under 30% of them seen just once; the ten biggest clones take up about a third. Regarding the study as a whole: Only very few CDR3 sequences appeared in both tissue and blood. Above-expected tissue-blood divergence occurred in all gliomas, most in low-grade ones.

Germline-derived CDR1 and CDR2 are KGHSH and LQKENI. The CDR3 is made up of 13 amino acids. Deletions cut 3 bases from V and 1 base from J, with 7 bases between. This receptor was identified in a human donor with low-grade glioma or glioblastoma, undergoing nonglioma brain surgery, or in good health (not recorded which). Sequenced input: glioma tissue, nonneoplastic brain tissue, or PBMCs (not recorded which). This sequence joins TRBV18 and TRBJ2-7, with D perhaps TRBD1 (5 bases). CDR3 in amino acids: CASSPRQSYEQYF. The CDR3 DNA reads TGTGCCAGCTCACCGAGACAGTCCTACGAGCAGTACTTC. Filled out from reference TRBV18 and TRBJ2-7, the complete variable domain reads NAGVMQNPRHLVRRRGQEARLRCSPMKGHSHVYWYRQLPEEGLKFMVYLQKENIIDESGMPKERFSAEFPKEGPSILRIQQVVRGDSAAYFCASSPRQSYEQYFGPGTRLTVT.